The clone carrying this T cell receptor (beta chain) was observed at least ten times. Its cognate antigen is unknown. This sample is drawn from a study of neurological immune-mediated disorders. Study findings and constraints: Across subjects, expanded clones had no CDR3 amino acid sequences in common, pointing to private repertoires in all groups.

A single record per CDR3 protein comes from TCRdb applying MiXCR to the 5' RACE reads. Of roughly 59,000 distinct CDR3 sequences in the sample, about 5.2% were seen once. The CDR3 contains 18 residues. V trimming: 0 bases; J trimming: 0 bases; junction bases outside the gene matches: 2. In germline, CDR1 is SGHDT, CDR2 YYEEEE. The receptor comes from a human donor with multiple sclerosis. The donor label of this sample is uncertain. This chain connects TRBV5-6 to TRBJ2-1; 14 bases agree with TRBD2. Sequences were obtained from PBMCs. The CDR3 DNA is TGTGCCAGCAGCTTGGGACTAGCGGGGGGGTACTCCTACAATGAGCAGTTCTTC. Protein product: CASSLGLAGGYSYNEQFF. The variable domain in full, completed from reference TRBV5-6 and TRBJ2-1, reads DAGVTQSPTHLIKTRGQQVTLRCSPKSGHDTVSWYQQALGQGPQFIFQYYEEEERQRGNFPDRFSGHQFPNYSSELNVNALLLGDSALYLCASSLGLAGGYSYNEQFFGPGTRLTVL.